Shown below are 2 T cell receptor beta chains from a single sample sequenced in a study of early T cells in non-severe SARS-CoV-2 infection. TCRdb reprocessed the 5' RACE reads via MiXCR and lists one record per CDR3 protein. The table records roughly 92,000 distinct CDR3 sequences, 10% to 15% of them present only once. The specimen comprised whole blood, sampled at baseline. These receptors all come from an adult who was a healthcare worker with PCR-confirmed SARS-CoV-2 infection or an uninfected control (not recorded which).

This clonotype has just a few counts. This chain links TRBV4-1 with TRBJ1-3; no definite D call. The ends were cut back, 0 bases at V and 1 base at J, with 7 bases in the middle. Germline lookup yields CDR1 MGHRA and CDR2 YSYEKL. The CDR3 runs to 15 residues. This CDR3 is CASSQDPRSGNTIYF. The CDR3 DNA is TGCGCCAGCAGCCAAGATCCCCGGTCTGGAAACACCATATATTTT.

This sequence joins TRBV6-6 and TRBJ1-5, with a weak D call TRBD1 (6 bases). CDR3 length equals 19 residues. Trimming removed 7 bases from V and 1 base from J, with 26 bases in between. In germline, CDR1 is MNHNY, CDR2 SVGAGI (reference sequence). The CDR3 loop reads CASMASQLGGAGSNQPQHF. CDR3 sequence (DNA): TGTGCCAGCATGGCCTCCCAATTGGGGGGCGCGGGAAGCAATCAGCCCCAGCATTTT.